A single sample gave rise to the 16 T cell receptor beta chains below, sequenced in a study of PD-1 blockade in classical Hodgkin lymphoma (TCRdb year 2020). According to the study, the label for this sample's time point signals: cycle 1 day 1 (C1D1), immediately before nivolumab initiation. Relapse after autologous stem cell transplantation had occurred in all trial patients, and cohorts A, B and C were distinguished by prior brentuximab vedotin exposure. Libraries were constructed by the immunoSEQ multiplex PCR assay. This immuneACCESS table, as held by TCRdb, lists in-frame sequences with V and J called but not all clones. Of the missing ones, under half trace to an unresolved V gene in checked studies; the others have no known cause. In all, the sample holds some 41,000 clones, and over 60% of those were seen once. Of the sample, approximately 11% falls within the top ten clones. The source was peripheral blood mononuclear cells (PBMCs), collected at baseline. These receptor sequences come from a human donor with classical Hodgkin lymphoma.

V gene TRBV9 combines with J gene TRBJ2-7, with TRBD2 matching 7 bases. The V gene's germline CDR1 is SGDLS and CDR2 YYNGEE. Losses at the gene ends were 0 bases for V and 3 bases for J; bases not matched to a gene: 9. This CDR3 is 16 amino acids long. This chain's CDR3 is CASSVARRESSYEQYF. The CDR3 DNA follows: TGTGCCAGCAGCGTAGCTCGGCGGGAGTCTAGCTACGAGCAGTACTTC.

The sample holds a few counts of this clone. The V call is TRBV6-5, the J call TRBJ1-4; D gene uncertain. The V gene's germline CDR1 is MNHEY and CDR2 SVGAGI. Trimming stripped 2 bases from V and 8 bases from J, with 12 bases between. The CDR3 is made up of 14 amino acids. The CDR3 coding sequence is TGTGCCAGCAGTTACGGCGGCCCTGGGGAAAAACTGTTTTTT. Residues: CASSYGGPGEKLFF.

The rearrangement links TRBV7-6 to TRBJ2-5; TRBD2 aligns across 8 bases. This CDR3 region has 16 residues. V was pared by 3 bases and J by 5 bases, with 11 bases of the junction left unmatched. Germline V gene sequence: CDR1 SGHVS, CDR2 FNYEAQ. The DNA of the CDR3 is TGTGCCAGCAGCTTTATGATAGCGGGAAGGTCGGAGACCCAGTACTTC. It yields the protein CASSFMIAGRSETQYF.

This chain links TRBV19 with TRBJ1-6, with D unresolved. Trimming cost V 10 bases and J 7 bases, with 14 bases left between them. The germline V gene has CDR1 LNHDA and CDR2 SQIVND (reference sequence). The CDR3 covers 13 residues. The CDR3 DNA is TGTGCCACCGCGTTTCAATCGAATTCACCCCTCCACTTT. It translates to CATAFQSNSPLHF.

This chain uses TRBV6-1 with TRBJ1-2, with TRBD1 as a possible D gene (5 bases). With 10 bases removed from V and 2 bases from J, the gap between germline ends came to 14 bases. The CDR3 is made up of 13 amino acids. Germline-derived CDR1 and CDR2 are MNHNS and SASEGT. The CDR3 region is CATSNAGNYGYTF. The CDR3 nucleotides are TGTGCCACCTCGAACGCAGGGAACTATGGCTACACCTTC.

The CDR3 protein is CASSTGGGGEKLFF. As DNA, the CDR3 is TGTGCCAGCAGTACCGGTGGAGGCGGTGAAAAACTGTTTTTT. This sequence joins TRBV6-5 and TRBJ1-4; D is undetermined. Germline V gives CDR1 MNHEY, CDR2 SVGAGI. Trimming cost V 5 bases and J 7 bases, with 14 bases left between them. CDR3 length equals 14 residues.

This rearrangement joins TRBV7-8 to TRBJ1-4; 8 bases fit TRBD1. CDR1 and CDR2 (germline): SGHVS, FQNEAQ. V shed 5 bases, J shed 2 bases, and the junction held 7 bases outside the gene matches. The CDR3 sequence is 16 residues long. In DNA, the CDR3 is TGTGCCAGCAGCCATGGACAGGGAAGGACTAATGAAAAACTGTTTTTT. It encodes CASSHGQGRTNEKLFF.

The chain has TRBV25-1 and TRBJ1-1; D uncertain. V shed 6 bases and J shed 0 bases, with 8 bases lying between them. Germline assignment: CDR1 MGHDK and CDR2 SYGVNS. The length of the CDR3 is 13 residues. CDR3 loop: CASSPGMNTEAFF. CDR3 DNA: TGTGCCAGCAGCCCTGGAATGAACACTGAAGCTTTCTTT. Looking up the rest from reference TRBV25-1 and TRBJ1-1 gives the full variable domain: EADIYQTPRYLVIGTGKKITLECSQTMGHDKMYWYQQDPGMELHLIHYSYGVNSTEKGDLSSESTVSRIRTEHFPLTLESARPSHTSQYLCASSPGMNTEAFFGQGTRLTVV.

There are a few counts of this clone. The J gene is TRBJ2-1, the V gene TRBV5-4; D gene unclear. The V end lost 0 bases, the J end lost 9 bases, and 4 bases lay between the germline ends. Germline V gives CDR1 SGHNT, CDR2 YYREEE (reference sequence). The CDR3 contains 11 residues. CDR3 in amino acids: CASSLAGEQFF. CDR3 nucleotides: TGTGCCAGCAGCTTGGCCGGTGAGCAGTTCTTC.

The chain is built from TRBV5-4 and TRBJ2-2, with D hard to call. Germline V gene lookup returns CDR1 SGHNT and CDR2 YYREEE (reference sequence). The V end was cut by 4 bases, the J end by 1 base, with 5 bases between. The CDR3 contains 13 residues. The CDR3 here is CASSARNTGELFF. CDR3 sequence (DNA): TGTGCCAGCAGCGCGCGGAACACCGGGGAGCTGTTTTTT.

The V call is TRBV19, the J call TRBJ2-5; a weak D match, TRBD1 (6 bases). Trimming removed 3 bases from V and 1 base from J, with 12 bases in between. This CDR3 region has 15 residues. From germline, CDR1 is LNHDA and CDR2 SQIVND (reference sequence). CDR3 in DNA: TGTGCCAGTAGTATGTGGACAGACTTCCAAGAGACCCAGTACTTC. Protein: CASSMWTDFQETQYF.

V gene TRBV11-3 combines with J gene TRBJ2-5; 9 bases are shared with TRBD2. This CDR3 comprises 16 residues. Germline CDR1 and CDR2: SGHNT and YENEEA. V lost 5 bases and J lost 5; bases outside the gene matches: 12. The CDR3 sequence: CASSPQGGLASETQYF. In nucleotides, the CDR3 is TGTGCCAGCAGCCCCCAAGGAGGACTAGCGAGTGAGACCCAGTACTTC.

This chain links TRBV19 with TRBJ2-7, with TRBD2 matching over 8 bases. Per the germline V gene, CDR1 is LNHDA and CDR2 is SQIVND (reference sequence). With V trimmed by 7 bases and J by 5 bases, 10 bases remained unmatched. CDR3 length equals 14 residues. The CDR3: CASNRAGGSNEQYF. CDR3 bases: TGTGCCAGTAATAGGGCGGGAGGTTCTAACGAGCAGTACTTC.

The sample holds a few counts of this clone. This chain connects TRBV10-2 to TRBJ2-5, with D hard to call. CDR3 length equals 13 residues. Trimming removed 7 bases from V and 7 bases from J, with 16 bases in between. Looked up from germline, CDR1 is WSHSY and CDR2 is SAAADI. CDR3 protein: CASTRVEGGTQYF. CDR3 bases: TGCGCCAGCACCCGGGTTGAAGGTGGGACCCAGTACTTC.

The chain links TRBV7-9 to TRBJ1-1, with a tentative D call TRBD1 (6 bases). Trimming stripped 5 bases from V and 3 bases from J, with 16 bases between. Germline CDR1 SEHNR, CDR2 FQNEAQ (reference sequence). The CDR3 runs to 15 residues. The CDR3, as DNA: TGTGCCAGCAGCAGTACAGGGCCGGGAGACACTGAAGCTTTCTTT. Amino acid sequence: CASSSTGPGDTEAFF.

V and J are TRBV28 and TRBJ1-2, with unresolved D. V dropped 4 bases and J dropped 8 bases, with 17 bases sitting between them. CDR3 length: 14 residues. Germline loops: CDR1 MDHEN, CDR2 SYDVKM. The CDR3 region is CASSSTTGRMGYTF. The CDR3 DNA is TGTGCCAGCAGTTCCACGACCGGGCGTATGGGCTACACCTTC.